This entry features one TCR beta chain sequence. The antigen remains undetermined. Profiling relied on immunoSEQ multiplex PCR, and the TCRdb table lists in-frame clones only, not all of them. This table has 110,000 or so clones, roughly 87% appearing once. This sample is part of a study of T cell responses to AZD1222 COVID-19 vaccine. Broader study findings: Vaccination with two AZD1222 doses was followed by a rise in Spike-specific TCR breadth and depth. CD4 TCRs covered the whole spike, strongest at regions 160-218 and 743-854. At baseline, just five to seven AZD1222 recipients tested seropositive.

Sequencing used peripheral blood, obtained on day 0 of AZD1222 vaccination. The source of this sequence is an adult in good health.

CDR3 protein: CASTSGEYEQYF. The CDR3 region has the DNA TGTGCCAGCACTAGCGGGGAATACGAGCAGTACTTC. The chain has TRBV28 and TRBJ2-7, with TRBD2 matching over 9 bases. Looked up from germline, CDR1 is MDHEN and CDR2 is SYDVKM. The CDR3 spans 12 residues. V was pared by 7 bases and J by 4 bases, with 2 bases of the junction left unmatched.